Each of the 7 T cell receptor beta chains below was sequenced from the same sample in a study of vaccination and CD4 T cells after COVID-19. The Oncomine TCR Beta short-read assay was what sequenced the DNA obtained from cultured CD4+ T cells. TCRdb analysed the PCR reads with MiXCR anew, one entry per CDR3 protein. Of 9,500 to 15,000 distinct CDR3 sequences in the sample, around 58% were seen once. Their antigens remain unidentified. Documented treatment: approximately nine-day PBMC culture with coronavirus spike peptide pools or control peptides (ViraFEST assay). Sample: CD4+ T cells from blood, cultured in vitro. These receptors were taken from a human donor who had recovered from COVID-19.

V and J are TRBV27 and TRBJ2-7; possible D gene TRBD1, 5 bases. The CDR3 is made up of 14 amino acids. From germline, CDR1 is MNHEY and CDR2 SMNVEV (reference sequence). Trimming removed 7 bases at V and 2 bases at J, with 15 bases between. CDR3 loop: CASIFLRDTYEQYF. The CDR3 coding sequence is TGTGCCAGCATTTTTCTCAGGGATACCTACGAGCAGTACTTC.

This chain uses TRBV7-2 with TRBJ2-2; D might be TRBD2 (5 bases). V dropped 6 bases and J dropped 4 bases, with 15 bases sitting between them. CDR1 SGHTA and CDR2 FQGNSA come from the germline V gene. This CDR3 contains 15 residues. The CDR3 DNA reads as TGTGCCAGCAGATCCCCGACACGGGGCACCGGGGAGCTGTTTTTT. Translated: CASRSPTRGTGELFF.

This clonotype was found once. The chain is built from TRBV19 and TRBJ1-5; D is perhaps TRBD1 (5 bases). The CDR3 length is 15 residues. With 5 bases removed from V and 3 bases from J, the gap between germline ends came to 14 bases. Germline V gene sequence: CDR1 LNHDA, CDR2 SQIVND (reference sequence). As DNA, the CDR3 is TGTGCCAGTAGTGTTAGGGTTGGACACAATCAGCCCCAGCATTTT. As protein: CASSVRVGHNQPQHF.

The chain recombines TRBV28 with TRBJ1-6; D remains unclear. The CDR3 has 15 residues. Germline CDR1 is MDHEN and CDR2 is SYDVKM. V gave up 10 bases and J gave up 0 bases, with 13 bases separating them. The CDR3 protein is CATKGPSSYNSPLHF. The CDR3 nucleotides are TGTGCCACGAAGGGTCCCAGCTCCTATAATTCACCCCTCCACTTT. The full variable domain, in which reference TRBV28 and TRBJ1-6 provide the parts outside the CDR3, is DVKVTQSSRYLVKRTGEKVFLECVQDMDHENMFWYRQDPGLGLRLIYFSYDVKMKEKGDIPEGYSVSREKKERFSLILESASTNQTSMYLCATKGPSSYNSPLHFGNGTRLTVT.

This chain joins TRBV5-4 and TRBJ1-5; D not resolved. This CDR3 contains 14 residues. Germline CDR1 and CDR2: SGHNT and YYREEE (reference sequence). Trimming cost V 4 bases and J 0 bases, with 8 bases left between them. The CDR3 coding sequence is TGTGCCAGCAGCCTTCAGTATAGCAATCAGCCCCAGCATTTT. As protein: CASSLQYSNQPQHF.

The chain is built from TRBV30 and TRBJ2-1; D is possibly TRBD1 (6 bases). The CDR3 has 13 residues. V shed 2 bases and J shed 5 bases, with 10 bases lying between them. CDR1 is GTSNPN and CDR2 is SVGIG in the germline V gene (reference sequence). CDR3 sequence reads: CAWSNNRDNEQFF. CDR3 nucleotide sequence: TGTGCCTGGAGTAATAACAGGGACAATGAGCAGTTCTTC. The full variable domain, its missing parts supplied by reference TRBV30 and TRBJ2-1, is SQTIHQWPATLVQPVGSPLSLECTVEGTSNPNLYWYRQAAGRGLQLLFYSVGIGQISSEVPQNLSASRPQDRQFILSSKKLLLSDSGFYLCAWSNNRDNEQFFGPGTRLTVL.

The gene calls are TRBV6-5 and TRBJ2-7, with D unresolved. Trimming stripped 4 bases from V and 0 bases from J, with 7 bases between. The CDR3 length is 13 residues. Germline V gene data show CDR1 as MNHEY and CDR2 as SVGAGI. The DNA of the CDR3 is TGTGCCAGCAGTTCGGGTGCCTCCTACGAGCAGTACTTC. Protein: CASSSGASYEQYF.